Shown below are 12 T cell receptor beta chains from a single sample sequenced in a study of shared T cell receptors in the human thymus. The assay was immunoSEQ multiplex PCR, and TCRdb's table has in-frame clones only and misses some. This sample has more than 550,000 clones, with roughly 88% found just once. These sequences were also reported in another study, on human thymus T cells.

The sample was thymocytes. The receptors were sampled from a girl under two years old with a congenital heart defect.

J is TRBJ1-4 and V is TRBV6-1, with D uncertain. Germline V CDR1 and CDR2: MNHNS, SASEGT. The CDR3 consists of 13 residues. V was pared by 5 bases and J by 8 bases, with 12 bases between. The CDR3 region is CASSSGNYEKLFF. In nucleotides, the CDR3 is TGTGCCAGCAGTAGCGGGAATTACGAAAAACTGTTTTTT.

The CDR3 DNA follows: TGTGCCAGCAGCGAAACACCGGGACAGGTGCCTCGGGAGCAGTACTTC. Translation: CASSETPGQVPREQYF. The J gene is TRBJ2-7, the V gene TRBV13; 8 nucleotides align to TRBD1. V lost 5 bases, J lost 7 bases, and 16 bases stayed unmatched. Germline V gene data show CDR1 as PRHDT and CDR2 as FYEKMQ (reference sequence). The CDR3 is made up of 16 amino acids.

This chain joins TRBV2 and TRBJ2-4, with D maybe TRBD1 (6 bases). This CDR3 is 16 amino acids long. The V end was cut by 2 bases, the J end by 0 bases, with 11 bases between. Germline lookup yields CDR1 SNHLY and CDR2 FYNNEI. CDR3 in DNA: TGTGCCAGCAGTGAACATCACAGGGCAGCCAAAAACATTCAGTACTTC. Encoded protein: CASSEHHRAAKNIQYF.

CDR3 coding DNA: TGTGCCACCGTGGGGACAACAAAGAGCTCTGGGGCCAACGTCCTGACTTTC. Its protein product is CATVGTTKSSGANVLTF. This chain links TRBV2 with TRBJ2-6; perhaps TRBD1 as D (6 bases). This CDR3 comprises 17 residues. Trimming removed 10 bases at V and 0 bases at J, with 19 bases between. Germline lookup yields CDR1 SNHLY and CDR2 FYNNEI.

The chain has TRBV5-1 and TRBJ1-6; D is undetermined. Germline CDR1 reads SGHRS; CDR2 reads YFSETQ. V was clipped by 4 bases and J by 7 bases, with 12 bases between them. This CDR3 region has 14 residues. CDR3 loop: CASSLGQANSPLHF. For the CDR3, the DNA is TGCGCCAGCAGCCTCGGCCAGGCGAATTCACCCCTCCACTTT.

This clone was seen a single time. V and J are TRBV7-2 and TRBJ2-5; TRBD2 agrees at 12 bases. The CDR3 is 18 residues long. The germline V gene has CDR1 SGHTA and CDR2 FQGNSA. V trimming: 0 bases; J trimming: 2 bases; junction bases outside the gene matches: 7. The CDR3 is CASSLAVASGGGQETQYF. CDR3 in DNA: TGTGCCAGCAGCTTAGCGGTCGCTAGCGGGGGGGGGCAAGAGACCCAGTACTTC.

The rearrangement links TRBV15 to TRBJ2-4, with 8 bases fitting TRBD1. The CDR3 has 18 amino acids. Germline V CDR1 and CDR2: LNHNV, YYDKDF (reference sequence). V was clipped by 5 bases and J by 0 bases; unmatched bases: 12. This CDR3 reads CATSARGTGLLAKNIQYF. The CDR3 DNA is TGTGCCACCAGCGCCCGGGGGACAGGTCTTCTAGCCAAAAACATTCAGTACTTC.

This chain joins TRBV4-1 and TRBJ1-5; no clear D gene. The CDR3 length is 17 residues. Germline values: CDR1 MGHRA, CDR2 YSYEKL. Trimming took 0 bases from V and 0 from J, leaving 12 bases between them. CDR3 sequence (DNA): TGCGCCAGCAGCCAAGATGGAGAGTTATCTAGCAATCAGCCCCAGCATTTT. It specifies CASSQDGELSSNQPQHF.

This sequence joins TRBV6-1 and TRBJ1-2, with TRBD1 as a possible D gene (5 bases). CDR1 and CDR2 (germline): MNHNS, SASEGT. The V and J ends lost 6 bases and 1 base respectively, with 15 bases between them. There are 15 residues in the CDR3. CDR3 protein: CASRTGGILNYGYTF. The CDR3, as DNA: TGTGCCAGCAGAACAGGTGGTATCCTTAACTATGGCTACACCTTC.

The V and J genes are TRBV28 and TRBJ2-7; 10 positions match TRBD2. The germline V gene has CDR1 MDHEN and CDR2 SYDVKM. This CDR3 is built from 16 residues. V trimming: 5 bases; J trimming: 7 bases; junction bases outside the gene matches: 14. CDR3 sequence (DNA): TGTGCCAGCAGTAGAGCGGGGGGGTACCCGGGAGGAGAGCAGTACTTC. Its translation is CASSRAGGYPGGEQYF.

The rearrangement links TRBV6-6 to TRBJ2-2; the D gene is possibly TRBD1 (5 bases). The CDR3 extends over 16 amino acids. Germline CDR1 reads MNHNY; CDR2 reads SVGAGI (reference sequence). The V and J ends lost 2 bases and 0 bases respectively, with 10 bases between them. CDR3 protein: CASSYPQGTNTGELFF. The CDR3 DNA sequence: TGTGCCAGCAGTTACCCCCAGGGAACGAACACCGGGGAGCTGTTTTTT.

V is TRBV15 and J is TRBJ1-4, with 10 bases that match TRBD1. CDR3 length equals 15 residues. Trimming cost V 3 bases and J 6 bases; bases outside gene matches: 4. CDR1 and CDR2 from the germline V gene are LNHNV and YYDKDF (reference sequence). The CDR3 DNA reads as TGTGCCACCAGCAGCACCGGGACAGGGGATGAAAAACTGTTTTTT. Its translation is CATSSTGTGDEKLFF.